The 8 T cell receptor beta chains listed next were all sequenced from one sample in a study of human versus mouse CDR3 diversity and MHC coevolution. The method was immunoSEQ multiplex PCR; TCRdb's version includes in-frame clones alone and lacks a portion of them. The repertoire holds some 80,000 clones, with just under 95% as singletons. The specimen was naive CD4+ T cells from blood. Subset denoted: CD45RO-negative CD62L-positive naive CD4 T cells. The receptor set was obtained from a person aged 30-69 years in good health.

The CDR3 loop is CASSYSGIAFF. CDR3 nucleotide sequence: TGTGCCAGCAGTTATTCGGGGATAGCTTTCTTT. The chain joins TRBV6-5 to TRBJ1-1; unclear D gene. The CDR3 totals 11 residues. Trimming took 3 bases from V and 10 from J, leaving 9 bases between them. Germline CDR1 MNHEY, CDR2 SVGAGI.

The chain links TRBV27 to TRBJ1-6, with a possible D match to TRBD1 (5 bases). Germline V gene data show CDR1 as MNHEY and CDR2 as SMNVEV (reference sequence). This CDR3 contains 15 residues. V lost 7 bases and J 4 bases, leaving 14 bases between the germline ends. The chain's CDR3 is CASTPRGGYNSPLHF. The DNA for the CDR3 is TGTGCCAGCACCCCCCGCGGGGGGTATAATTCACCCCTCCACTTT.

The rearrangement links TRBV5-4 to TRBJ2-5; 10 nucleotides line up with TRBD2. The assigned J gene may be wrong: the sequence end matches TRBJ2-7 better. CDR3 length: 17 amino acids. Per germline, CDR1 SGHNT and CDR2 YYREEE (reference sequence). The CDR3 is CASSSLGLAGVSYEQYF. The CDR3, as DNA: TGTGCCAGCAGCTCCCTTGGGCTAGCGGGAGTCTCCTACGAGCAGTACTTC.

The chain recombines TRBV5-1 with TRBJ2-3; no clear D. V gave up 0 bases and J gave up 0 bases, with 11 bases separating them. The V gene's germline CDR1 is SGHRS and CDR2 YFSETQ. This CDR3 comprises 16 residues. DNA for the CDR3: TGCGCCAGCAGCTTGGGCGTAGCACCCAGCACAGATACGCAGTATTTT. Its translation is CASSLGVAPSTDTQYF.

The V and J genes are TRBV4-2 and TRBJ1-5; 7 positions match TRBD1. CDR3 length: 15 amino acids. Germline V gene data show CDR1 as LGHNA and CDR2 as YNFKEQ. V shed 1 base, J shed 2 bases, and the junction held 2 bases outside the gene matches. CDR3 coding DNA: TGTGCCAGCAGCCAAGCTGGGACAGGCAATCAGCCCCAGCATTTT. This gives the protein CASSQAGTGNQPQHF.

This chain uses TRBV30 with TRBJ2-7; 14 positions agree with TRBD2. After removal of 3 bases from V and 2 bases from J, the junction contained 3 bases not matched to a gene. Germline CDR1 and CDR2: GTSNPN and SVGIG (reference sequence). CDR3 length equals 15 residues. The CDR3 loop reads CAWRGTSGSTYEQYF. The CDR3 DNA reads as TGTGCCTGGAGAGGGACTAGCGGGAGTACCTACGAGCAGTACTTC.

The gene calls are TRBV5-8 and TRBJ2-3, with a tentative D call TRBD2 (5 bases). The germline V and J ends were trimmed by 1 base and 0 bases, with 9 bases remaining between them. The CDR3 extends over 15 amino acids. Per the germline V gene, CDR1 is SGHTS and CDR2 is YDEGEE. This CDR3 reads CASSLTSGSTDTQYF. CDR3 in DNA: TGTGCCAGCAGCTTGACCAGCGGAAGCACAGATACGCAGTATTTT.

The CDR3 region is CASSGRGSNQPQHF. The CDR3 nucleotides read TGTGCCAGCAGTGGGAGGGGGAGCAATCAGCCCCAGCATTTT. The chain is built from TRBV6-5 and TRBJ1-5; D is perhaps TRBD1 (6 bases). The germline V gene has CDR1 MNHEY and CDR2 SVGAGI. CDR3 length equals 14 residues. Between the trimmed V and J ends, which lost 5 bases and 1 base, there was a span of 9 bases.